This T cell receptor beta chain was sequenced for a study of T cell responses to AZD1222 COVID-19 vaccine. Study-wide context: Analyses pooled second doses at about 4 or about 12 weeks. Study-level results: Spike-specific TCR breadth and depth grew following two AZD1222 doses. Spike-spanning, vaccine-associated CD4 TCRs were dominant at 160-218 and 743-854.

Measured with immunoSEQ multiplex PCR; TCRdb has only the in-frame clones, and not every one. The data contain some 130,000 clones, about 90% of them singletons. The CDR3 sequence is 15 residues long. CDR1 and CDR2 (germline): SGHRS, YFSETQ. J was trimmed by 7 bases and V by 0 bases; bases with no gene match: 5. Worth noting for this clone: What it binds is not known.

The TCR originated in an adult in good health. The sequenced sample was peripheral blood, obtained on day 0 of AZD1222 vaccination. This chain connects TRBV5-1 to TRBJ1-5, with TRBD1 matching 9 bases. The CDR3 region is CASSLETGGVQPQHF. The CDR3 coding sequence is TGCGCCAGCAGCTTGGAAACAGGGGGCGTGCAGCCCCAGCATTTT.